The entry below gives a single T cell receptor beta chain sequence along with its context. V was clipped by 3 bases and J by 8 bases; unmatched bases: 14. Germline V gene lookup returns CDR1 SGHDT and CDR2 YYEEEE. CDR3 size: 16 residues. Authors' analysis steps: Cell counts per sample came from amplifying reference gene primers. TCRdb's table, derived via immunoSEQ multiplex PCR, lists solely in-frame clones and lacks some. V and J calls and clone size are as listed in that table; D and trimming were resolved from the DNA. The table shows some 270,000 clones, with around 88% occurring only once. This entry comes from a study of blood T cell repertoires in COVID-19. About the study: From T cells, B-cell-depleted T cells, or PBMCs came the material, which was cDNA or gDNA.

The chain has TRBV5-6 and TRBJ1-2; the match to TRBD1 covers 9 bases. Sequencing was done on a sample of peripheral blood. The source is a man between 25 and 39 years old with acute or convalescent COVID-19. CDR3 DNA sequence: TGTGCCAGCAGCTCATCCCCACCCGGGACAGGGTTCGGCTACACCTTC. Protein sequence: CASSSSPPGTGFGYTF.